This TCR beta chain originates from a study of PD-1 blockade in classical Hodgkin lymphoma. Study-wide context: Patients were infused with nivolumab 3 mg/kg every 2 weeks.

To note about this clone: Its antigen is not identified.

Brentuximab vedotin exposure varied among the patients, all of whom had relapsed after autologous stem cell transplantation. Produced via immunoSEQ multiplex PCR; TCRdb's table is partial and in-frame only. The sample holds about 15,000 clones, 80% to 85% seen once. General study findings and limits: Complete responders entered with baseline diversity on par with newly diagnosed patients, the results showed.

J lost 6 bases, V lost 5 bases, and 4 bases had no gene match. CDR1 and CDR2 (germline): SGHNT, YYREEE (reference sequence). The CDR3 extends over 14 amino acids. The receptor was derived from a human donor with classical Hodgkin lymphoma. The rearrangement joins TRBV5-4 to TRBJ1-6, with 8 bases matching TRBD1. The starting material was peripheral blood mononuclear cells (PBMCs), obtained before the second cycle of nivolumab. CDR3 residues: CASRHQGANSPLHF. CDR3 DNA sequence: TGTGCCAGCAGACACCAGGGGGCTAATTCACCCCTCCACTTT.